A single sample is the source of the 9 T cell receptor beta chains below, sequenced in a study of T cells after yellow fever vaccination. Each CDR3 protein gets one entry after TCRdb re-called the 5' RACE reads with MiXCR. Among 300,000 or so distinct CDR3 sequences listed, 10% to 15% were seen once. The specimen was CD4+ T cells sorted from PBMCs, collected 45 days after the yellow fever booster vaccination. The receptor set was obtained from a young man who received the YFV17D yellow fever vaccine.

The chain couples TRBV7-9 to TRBJ2-1, with 10 bases fitting TRBD2. There are 14 residues in the CDR3. The junction had 6 bases not matched to a gene; V was cut back by 5 bases and J by 8 bases. CDR1 is SEHNR and CDR2 is FQNEAQ in the germline V gene (reference sequence). DNA of the CDR3: TGTGCCAGCAGCCCGGGACTAGCGTTCGATGAGCAGTTCTTC. It is translated as CASSPGLAFDEQFF.

The chain uses TRBV7-2 and TRBJ2-3; D remains ambiguous. This CDR3 has 14 residues. V shed 5 bases and J shed 3 bases, with 12 bases lying between them. Germline V gene lookup returns CDR1 SGHTA and CDR2 FQGNSA. In DNA, the CDR3 is TGTGCCAGCAGCCTTGCGTTCCGGACAGATACGCAGTATTTT. It is translated as CASSLAFRTDTQYF. Full variable domain (remainder filled in from reference TRBV7-2 and TRBJ2-3): GAGVSQSPSNKVTEKGKDVELRCDPISGHTALYWYRQSLGQGLEFLIYFQGNSAPDKSGLPSDRFSAERTGGSVSTLTIQRTQQEDSAVYLCASSLAFRTDTQYFGPGTRLTVL.

This chain uses TRBV3-1 with TRBJ2-7, with D perhaps being TRBD1 or TRBD2 (6 bases each). The CDR3 consists of 14 residues. The V end lost 4 bases, the J end lost 5 bases, and 15 bases lay between the germline ends. Germline-derived CDR1 and CDR2 are LGHDT and YNNKEL (reference sequence). This CDR3 is CASSLSTGANEQYF. CDR3 bases: TGTGCCAGCAGCCTCTCCACGGGGGCCAACGAGCAGTACTTC.

This clonotype was seen many times. The chain links TRBV28 to TRBJ2-1; D is perhaps TRBD1 (5 bases). V was pared by 7 bases and J by 4 bases, with 14 bases between. CDR3 length equals 14 residues. The germline gives CDR1 MDHEN, CDR2 SYDVKM. The chain's CDR3 is CASISGQGYNEQFF. The CDR3 nucleotides are TGTGCCAGCATCTCCGGGCAGGGTTACAATGAGCAGTTCTTC.

Only a few counts were recorded for this clonotype. J is TRBJ2-5 and V is TRBV18, with a possible D match to TRBD2 (6 bases). The CDR3 consists of 15 residues. Trimming took 6 bases from V and 5 from J, leaving 19 bases between them. CDR1 KGHSH and CDR2 LQKENI come from the germline V gene. The CDR3 is CASSPRSAGGETQYF. DNA for the CDR3: TGTGCCAGCTCGCCGCGGAGTGCAGGAGGGGAGACCCAGTACTTC.

The rearrangement links TRBV18 to TRBJ2-7; possibly TRBD2 for D (6 bases). The V and J ends lost 2 bases and 6 bases respectively, with 11 bases between them. CDR3 length: 13 residues. Looked up from germline, CDR1 is KGHSH and CDR2 is LQKENI. The CDR3 reads CASSPGGAAEQYF. The CDR3 nucleotides read TGTGCCAGCTCACCAGGAGGGGCTGCCGAGCAGTACTTC.

The V and J genes are TRBV6-2 or TRBV6-3 and TRBJ2-1; 7 positions match TRBD2. J lost 0 bases, V lost 4 bases, and 6 bases had no gene match. The V gene's germline CDR1 is MNHEY and CDR2 SVGEGT. The CDR3 covers 16 residues. CDR3 DNA: TGTGCCAGCAGTTTACTAGCGCCCAGCTCCTACAATGAGCAGTTCTTC. Residues: CASSLLAPSSYNEQFF.

Only a few counts were recorded for this clonotype. V gene TRBV7-9 combines with J gene TRBJ2-2, with D possibly TRBD1 on 7 matching bases. Germline values: CDR1 SEHNR, CDR2 FQNEAQ (reference sequence). CDR3 size: 16 residues. The V end was cut by 5 bases, the J end by 10 bases, with 23 bases between. The CDR3 loop is CASSAWGDSNVLELFF. CDR3 DNA: TGTGCCAGCAGCGCCTGGGGGGACAGTAACGTTTTGGAGCTGTTTTTT. Full variable domain (outside the CDR3, taken from reference TRBV7-9 and TRBJ2-2): DTGVSQNPRHKITKRGQNVTFRCDPISEHNRLYWYRQTLGQGPEFLTYFQNEAQLEKSRLLSDRFSAERPKGSFSTLEIQRTEQGDSAMYLCASSAWGDSNVLELFFGEGSRLTVL.

The table lists this clonotype with a few counts. V usage is TRBV5-1 and J usage is TRBJ2-1; D might be TRBD2 (6 bases). The CDR3 has 15 residues. V was trimmed by 0 bases and J by 3 bases, leaving 10 bases between them. Per germline, CDR1 SGHRS and CDR2 YFSETQ. The CDR3 reads CASSLEASDYNEQFF. DNA for the CDR3: TGCGCCAGCAGCTTGGAGGCTAGCGACTACAATGAGCAGTTCTTC.